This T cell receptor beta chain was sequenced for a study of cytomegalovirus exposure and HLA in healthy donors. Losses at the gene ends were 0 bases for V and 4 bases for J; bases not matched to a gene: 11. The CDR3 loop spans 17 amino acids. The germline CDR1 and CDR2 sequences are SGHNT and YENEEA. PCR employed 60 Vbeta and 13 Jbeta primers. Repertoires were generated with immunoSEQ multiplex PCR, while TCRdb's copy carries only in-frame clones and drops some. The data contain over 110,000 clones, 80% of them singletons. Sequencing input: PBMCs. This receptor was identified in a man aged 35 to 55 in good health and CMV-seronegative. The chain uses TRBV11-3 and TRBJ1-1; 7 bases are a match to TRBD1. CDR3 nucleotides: TGTGCCAGCAGCTTAGATACCGCCGCGACAGGGCCCACTGAAGCTTTCTTT. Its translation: CASSLDTAATGPTEAFF.